Shown below are 25 T cell receptor beta chains from a single sample sequenced in a study of blood T cells in healthy people across ages. PCR was performed a second time for roughly 7 to 11 cycles using a sample-barcoded 5' primer and a J-beta primer mix. TCRdb independently ran MiXCR on the 5' RACE reads; one entry per CDR3 protein. The sample holds around 1,000,000 distinct CDR3 sequences; 20% to 25% are singletons and the top ten take about 0.72%. These data were likewise used in another study, on T cells of mothers and their children.

Material for sequencing was blood. All receptors come from a girl aged 2-10 years in good health.

CDR3 residues: CSPLGALTDTQYF. DNA for the CDR3: TGCAGCCCTCTAGGGGCCCTAACAGATACGCAGTATTTT. V is TRBV29-1 and J is TRBJ2-3; possible D gene TRBD1, 5 bases. The CDR3 extends over 13 amino acids. V lost 8 bases and J lost 3, with 15 bases in between. Germline loops: CDR1 SQVTM, CDR2 ANQGSEA.

This clonotype was seen a handful of times. The chain employs TRBV2 and TRBJ2-3; D is undetermined. Germline assignment: CDR1 SNHLY and CDR2 FYNNEI. The CDR3 consists of 13 residues. Deletions cut 6 bases from V and 1 base from J, with 8 bases between. CDR3 loop: CASRDPGTDTQYF. The CDR3 nucleotides read TGTGCCAGCAGGGACCCCGGCACAGATACGCAGTATTTT.

The V and J genes are TRBV7-2 and TRBJ1-2; no clear D. V dropped 1 base and J dropped 12 bases, with 15 bases sitting between them. There are 13 residues in the CDR3. Germline CDR1 SGHTA, CDR2 FQGNSA. DNA for the CDR3: TGTGCCAGCAGCTTAGAGGTCGGACGTCCGGACACCTTC. Protein sequence: CASSLEVGRPDTF. The entire variable domain, with the rest obtained from reference TRBV7-2 and TRBJ1-2, is as follows: GAGVSQSPSNKVTEKGKDVELRCDPISGHTALYWYRQSLGQGLEFLIYFQGNSAPDKSGLPSDRFSAERTGGSVSTLTIQRTQQEDSAVYLCASSLEVGRPDTFGSGTRLTVV.

This clonotype was seen at least ten times. This sequence joins TRBV29-1 and TRBJ2-1; 7 nucleotides align to TRBD2. This CDR3 comprises 13 residues. The V segment lost 4 bases and the J segment 4 bases; nucleotides outside the gene matches: 4. The germline V gene encodes CDR1 SQVTM and CDR2 ANQGSEA. The CDR3 spells CSVGEGPYNEQFF. CDR3 DNA: TGCAGCGTTGGGGAGGGCCCTTACAATGAGCAGTTCTTC.

This clonotype showed up just a few times. The chain's CDR3 is CASSGTTGVRGDEQFF. CDR3 DNA: TGTGCCAGCAGCGGGACCACAGGGGTGAGAGGAGATGAGCAGTTCTTC. The chain combines TRBV5-6 with TRBJ2-5; 7 bases match TRBD1. The DNA end is a closer match to TRBJ2-1, so the J assignment may be wrong. Germline V CDR1 and CDR2: SGHDT, YYEEEE. The CDR3 loop spans 16 amino acids.

The V call is TRBV19, the J call TRBJ2-6; 8 bases agree with TRBD1. Germline-derived CDR1 and CDR2 are LNHDA and SQIVND (reference sequence). The CDR3 runs to 19 residues. J lost 1 base, V lost 4 bases, and 12 bases had no gene match. CDR3 DNA: TGTGCCAGTAGTACGATATACGACAGGGGAAGGTCTGGGGCCAACGTCCTGACTTTC. Protein product: CASSTIYDRGRSGANVLTF.

The rearrangement links TRBV27 to TRBJ2-5, with 11 bases identical to TRBD1. V trimming: 6 bases; J trimming: 11 bases; junction bases outside the gene matches: 8. Germline CDR1 and CDR2: MNHEY and SMNVEV (reference sequence). The CDR3 covers 13 residues. The DNA for the CDR3 is TGTGCCAGCAGCCCGGACAGGGGGCTAGAGCAGTACTTC. Translation gives CASSPDRGLEQYF.

The chain uses TRBV5-4 and TRBJ1-5, with no clear D. Germline CDR1 SGHNT, CDR2 YYREEE (reference sequence). Trimming shortened V by 4 bases and J by 4 bases, and 15 bases separated the two germline ends. This CDR3 is built from 15 residues. CDR3 protein: CASSPLKSGNQPQHF. The CDR3 nucleotides read TGTGCCAGCAGCCCGCTAAAGTCCGGGAATCAGCCCCAGCATTTT.

The chain couples TRBV18 to TRBJ2-5; 10 bases are a match to TRBD2. The J call is in doubt because the DNA end fits TRBJ2-7 better. Per germline, CDR1 KGHSH and CDR2 LQKENI. The CDR3 covers 16 residues. The chain's CDR3 is CASSPLAGLAGVEQYF. The DNA of the CDR3 is TGTGCCAGCTCACCATTAGCAGGGCTAGCGGGAGTCGAGCAGTACTTC.

The chain recombines TRBV6-2 or TRBV6-3 with TRBJ2-7; 8 nucleotides line up with TRBD2. The CDR3 has 18 amino acids. The ends lost 2 bases at V and 0 bases at J; junction bases unmatched: 12. Germline lookup yields CDR1 MNHEY and CDR2 SVGEGT. This chain's CDR3 is CASSYGFVAGGSSYEQYF. The CDR3 DNA is TGTGCCAGCAGTTACGGGTTCGTCGCGGGGGGTAGCTCCTACGAGCAGTACTTC.

The gene calls are TRBV6-6 and TRBJ1-5, with TRBD1 matching 9 bases. This CDR3 region has 14 residues. Per the germline V gene, CDR1 is MNHNY and CDR2 is SVGAGI (reference sequence). J lost 5 bases, V lost 6 bases, and 5 bases had no gene match. The CDR3 loop reads CASSRGDRDQPQHF. In DNA form, the CDR3 reads TGTGCCAGCAGCCGCGGGGACAGGGATCAGCCCCAGCATTTT.

CDR3: CASSLGPRQRAYNEQFF. DNA of the CDR3: TGCGCCAGCAGCTTGGGTCCCAGGCAGCGGGCCTACAATGAGCAGTTCTTC. V usage is TRBV5-1 and J usage is TRBJ2-5, with D possibly being TRBD2 (6 bases). The J call may be mistaken, given a closer DNA end match to TRBJ2-1. The germline CDR1 and CDR2 sequences are SGHRS and YFSETQ. This CDR3 has 17 residues.

The rearrangement joins TRBV4-3 to TRBJ2-7; TRBD1 is a possible D gene (6 bases). Looked up from germline, CDR1 is LGHNA and CDR2 is YSLEER. The CDR3 has 16 residues. V lost 3 bases, J lost 2 bases, and 17 bases lay in between. Here the CDR3 DNA reads TGCGCCAGCAGCCAGGACAGAACGCTACCGACCTACGAGCAGTACTTC. Amino acid sequence: CASSQDRTLPTYEQYF.

The chain combines TRBV15 with TRBJ1-4; no reliable D call. The CDR3 totals 16 residues. The ends were cut back, 0 bases at V and 7 bases at J, with 15 bases in the middle. Germline lookup yields CDR1 LNHNV and CDR2 YYDKDF (reference sequence). The CDR3 protein is CATSRDVLSGSEKLFF. In DNA form, the CDR3 reads TGTGCCACCAGCAGAGATGTATTGAGCGGAAGTGAAAAACTGTTTTTT.

The chain is built from TRBV10-3 and TRBJ2-7; tentative D call: TRBD2 (5 bases). This CDR3 is built from 11 residues. With 8 bases removed from V and 5 bases from J, the gap between germline ends came to 10 bases. Looked up from germline, CDR1 is ENHRY and CDR2 is SYGVKD. This CDR3 reads CAIGHGNEQYF. The DNA for the CDR3 is TGTGCCATCGGGCACGGGAACGAGCAGTACTTC.

The rearrangement uses TRBV6-2 or TRBV6-3 and TRBJ1-2, with D unresolved. V was clipped by 2 bases and J by 6 bases, with 10 bases between them. The germline CDR1 and CDR2 sequences are MNHEY and SVGEGT. The CDR3 extends over 13 amino acids. As DNA, the CDR3 is TGTGCCAGCAGTTACAATGGGCATGATGGCTACACCTTC. Its translation is CASSYNGHDGYTF.

In its sample, this clonotype was seen a few times. The gene calls are TRBV28 and TRBJ1-1; perhaps TRBD1 as D (5 bases). The germline V and J ends were trimmed by 11 bases and 3 bases, with 10 bases remaining between them. The CDR3 contains 11 residues. Germline V gene sequence: CDR1 MDHEN, CDR2 SYDVKM. The CDR3 DNA reads TGTGCCCTGGGGGGGGACACTGAAGCTTTCTTT. It is translated as CALGGDTEAFF. The whole variable domain, remainder taken from reference TRBV28 and TRBJ1-1, is DVKVTQSSRYLVKRTGEKVFLECVQDMDHENMFWYRQDPGLGLRLIYFSYDVKMKEKGDIPEGYSVSREKKERFSLILESASTNQTSMYLCALGGDTEAFFGQGTRLTVV.

The CDR3 DNA is TGTGCCAGGATCGGACAGAAGCGTAAACCTTCACCCCTCCACTTT. Its translation is CARIGQKRKPSPLHF. This chain connects TRBV19 to TRBJ1-6; weak D call: TRBD1 (6 bases). This CDR3 contains 15 residues. The germline V and J ends were trimmed by 9 bases and 9 bases, with 21 bases remaining between them. Germline V gives CDR1 LNHDA, CDR2 SQIVND (reference sequence).

The rearrangement joins TRBV10-2 to TRBJ2-5; D might be TRBD1 (6 bases). V lost 5 bases and J 5 bases, leaving 12 bases between the germline ends. The CDR3 consists of 13 residues. Germline CDR1 is WSHSY and CDR2 is SAAADI. As DNA, the CDR3 is TGCGCCAGCAGTACCCAGGGGCGGGAGACCCAGTACTTC. It yields the protein CASSTQGRETQYF.

This clonotype was detected only a few times. The rearrangement uses TRBV5-1 and TRBJ2-7; D perhaps matches TRBD1 (6 bases). Looked up from germline, CDR1 is SGHRS and CDR2 is YFSETQ. The CDR3 contains 12 residues. Deletions cut 4 bases from V and 5 bases from J, with 10 bases between. The CDR3 DNA follows: TGCGCCAGCAGCGATACAGGGAACGAGCAGTACTTC. Translated: CASSDTGNEQYF.

This clonotype was seen a single time. The chain carries TRBV3-1 and TRBJ2-3; D uncertain. Germline V gene sequence: CDR1 LGHDT, CDR2 YNNKEL (reference sequence). The CDR3 is 13 residues long. With 4 bases removed from V and 8 bases from J, the gap between germline ends came to 13 bases. Here the CDR3 reads CASSPIGWGTQYF. The CDR3 DNA sequence: TGTGCCAGCAGCCCGATCGGATGGGGTACGCAGTATTTT.

This CDR3 is CASRGNDNEKLFF. The CDR3 nucleotides read TGTGCCAGCAGGGGTAATGATAATGAAAAACTGTTTTTT. The V call is TRBV27, the J call TRBJ1-4; the D is unclear. The V end was cut by 6 bases, the J end by 4 bases, with 9 bases between. This CDR3 has 13 residues. Germline V gene lookup returns CDR1 MNHEY and CDR2 SMNVEV (reference sequence).

This clonotype occurred a few times. The chain recombines TRBV20-1 with TRBJ2-5; 8 positions agree with TRBD1. The assigned J gene may be wrong: the sequence end matches TRBJ2-7 better. The germline V gene has CDR1 DFQATT and CDR2 SNEGSKA (reference sequence). This CDR3 comprises 13 residues. The CDR3 region is CSFGTGGSYEQYF. The CDR3 nucleotides are TGCAGTTTCGGGACAGGTGGTTCGTACGAGCAGTACTTC.

This clonotype turned up a few times. J is TRBJ1-2 and V is TRBV6-2 or TRBV6-3, with unresolved D. V lost 6 bases and J lost 4, with 18 bases in between. This CDR3 contains 15 residues. Germline CDR1 reads MNHEY; CDR2 reads SVGEGT. The CDR3 here is CASSSQIRGGYGYTF. Here the CDR3 DNA reads TGTGCCAGCAGCTCACAGATCCGAGGAGGCTATGGCTACACCTTC.

In its sample, this clonotype was seen a few times. The gene calls are TRBV6-5 and TRBJ1-1; 10 bases agree with TRBD1. CDR1 and CDR2 (germline): MNHEY, SVGAGI. CDR3 length: 15 amino acids. J gave up 0 bases and V 6 bases, and 4 bases lay outside the gene matches. This chain's CDR3 is CASRRTGGLNTEAFF. CDR3 sequence (DNA): TGTGCCAGCAGACGGACAGGGGGGTTGAACACTGAAGCTTTCTTT.